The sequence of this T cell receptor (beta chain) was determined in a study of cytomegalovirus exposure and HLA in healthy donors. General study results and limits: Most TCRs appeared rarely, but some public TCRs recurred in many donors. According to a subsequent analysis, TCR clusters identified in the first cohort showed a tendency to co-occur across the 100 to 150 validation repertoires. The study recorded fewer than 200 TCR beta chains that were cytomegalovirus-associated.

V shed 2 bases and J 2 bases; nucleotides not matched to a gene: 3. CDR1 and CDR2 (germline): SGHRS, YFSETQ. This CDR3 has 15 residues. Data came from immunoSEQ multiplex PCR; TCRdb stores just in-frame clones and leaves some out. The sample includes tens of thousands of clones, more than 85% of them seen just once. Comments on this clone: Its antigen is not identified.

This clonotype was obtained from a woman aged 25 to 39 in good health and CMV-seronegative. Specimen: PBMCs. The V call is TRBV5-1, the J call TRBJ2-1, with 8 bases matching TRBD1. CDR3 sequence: CASSLQGVPYNEQFF. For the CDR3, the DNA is TGCGCCAGCAGCTTACAGGGGGTCCCCTACAATGAGCAGTTCTTC.